This TCR beta chain was sequenced during a study of T cell responses to AZD1222 COVID-19 vaccine listed by TCRdb under 2021. At the level of the whole study: AZD1222 recipients given second doses at about 4 weeks or at about 12 weeks were pooled, since spike-specific TCR depth and breadth were not found to differ between the two schedules. Trial participants were enrolled into age subgroups of 18-55, 56-69 and 70-plus years, which contained 148, 28 and 57 TCR-sequenced participants, respectively. TCR sequencing was performed for more than 230 trial participants, of whom some 200 were given two doses of AZD1222 and 26 were given two doses of MenACWY control vaccine.

The germline V gene (reference sequence) specifies LGHDT as CDR1 and YNNKEL as CDR2. Reading from cysteine to phenylalanine, the CDR3 counts 15 amino acids. Only the CDR3 DNA stays, 45 bases, in frame from base 1. V is trimmed back by 0 bases and J by 7 bases, and the junction contains 6 bases that no gene match accounts for. Points the paper makes about the study in general: Only five or six AZD1222 recipients were SARS-CoV-2 seropositive at baseline, limiting conclusions about previously exposed vaccinees. Because no samples from the day 14 peak response were available, repertoires could be characterized only after the peak T cell response. After two AZD1222 doses, spike-specific TCR breadth and depth were significantly higher than at day 0 and than in MenACWY recipients. The vaccine-associated CD4 TCRs covered the entire spike protein, and the dominant responses fell in regions 160-218 and 743-854. The 56-69-year group was small, and its depth increase did not reach significance, likely because of low power. Participants were mostly white British and included more females than males, and it was suggested by the authors that clonal diversity may have been underestimated. Epitopes outside the regions mutated in the B.1.351 and B.1.1.7 variants were reportedly recognized by nearly half of the unique spike-specific TCRs.

This clone turned up a few times. No antigen is known for it. Qualities for individual bases were not recorded, and no much larger clone is one base off. The CDR3 regions of human TCRbeta chains were subjected to immunosequencing. The study's own analysis went as follows. TCRs in the repertoires were compared against a reference library of SARS-CoV-2-specific TCRs that had been generated with the MIRA antigen-specificity platform. Breadth meant the fraction of unique TCRs that were SARS-CoV-2-associated, whereas depth meant the fraction of total T cells that were SARS-CoV-2-associated. Using the MIRA data, each spike-specific TCR was mapped to the spike region that the TCR reacts to and placed in a CD4 or CD8 class. Log10-transformed breadth and depth values were compared by one-way ANOVA with Sidak's multiple comparisons tests. Held by TCRdb, this immuneACCESS table contains in-frame sequences only and omits some clones. Under half of the omission traces to an unresolved V gene where checked; the cause of the rest is unknown. V and J calls and clone size are copied from that table; D and trimming were computed from the DNA. In this sample the table shows over 100,000 clones, around nine tenths of which occur a single time. The top ten constitute around 10% of the sample.

According to the study, the label for this sample's time point signals: baseline before first vaccination. Vaccinee samples came from UK trials COV001 and COV002, including a single-blind randomized controlled phase 2/3 trial of AZD1222 (ChAdOx1 nCoV-19) in healthy adults. Trial participant PBMC samples were collected at day 0 and day 28 after the second dose for TCRbeta chain sequencing. The sequence came from an adult in good health. This receptor chain uses TRBV3-1 (or the pseudogene TRBV3-2) and TRBJ2-1, and 7 junction bases match TRBD1. The material was peripheral blood, obtained on day 0 of AZD1222 vaccination. CDR3 region: CASSQEDDRVNEQFF. The DNA sequence is as follows: TGTGCCAGCAGCCAAGAGGATGACAGGGTGAATGAGCAGTTCTTC.